The clone carrying this T cell receptor (beta chain) turned up a few times. Its antigen remains unknown. Unique molecular identifiers were present in the TCR beta cDNA libraries. TCRdb re-called the PCR reads through MiXCR, storing one row per CDR3 protein. This repertoire shows under 200,000 distinct CDR3 sequences, roughly 28% found once; its top ten account for 3.4%. In germline, CDR1 is SQVTM, CDR2 ANQGSEA. The CDR3 is 12 amino acids. Trimming took off 6 bases at V and 1 base at J, with 10 bases between the two ends. The data belong to a study of post-analysis software for immune sequencing data. General study findings and limits: There was significantly lower normalized Chao1 diversity in multiple sclerosis patients than in controls. Patients had higher frequencies than controls of roughly five TRBV segments, including TRBV5-6, TRBV5-1 and TRBV20-1.

The J gene is TRBJ2-7, the V gene TRBV29-1; D is perhaps TRBD1 (6 bases). The sequenced sample consisted of blood. The TCR sequence derives from a girl under 18 with multiple sclerosis. CDR3 nucleotide sequence: TGCAGCGTGGGGGACACTTCCTACGAGCAGTACTTC. Its translation is CSVGDTSYEQYF.